A single T cell receptor beta chain is shown here with its context. The target antigen is unknown. The data were obtained in a study of cytomegalovirus exposure and HLA in healthy donors. For the study at large: HLA-typed donors contributed 65 million to 95 million unique TCRs, which were held in an early data release.

The PCR was carried out with 60 Vbeta primers and 13 Jbeta primers. Repertoires were generated with immunoSEQ multiplex PCR, while TCRdb's copy carries only in-frame clones and drops some. Of around 100,000 clones in the sample, roughly 70% are singletons; the top ten hold about a tenth. Points from the study as a whole: An observed cluster of highly shared sequence variants was recorded as a likely sequencing artifact. Previous analysis showed most TCR beta V segments were productive about 87% or about 30% of the time. Sequencing depth roughly uniform across donors was assumed in presence/absence analyses.

The V gene end was trimmed by 0 bases and the J gene end by 5 bases; junction bases not matched to a gene: 17. Per germline, CDR1 KGHSH and CDR2 LQKENI. The CDR3 contains 19 residues. The sequencing input was PBMCs. This TCR was recovered from a man aged 35-49 years in good health and CMV-seropositive. This chain joins TRBV18 and TRBJ2-5; 8 positions match TRBD2. CDR3 in amino acids: CASSPPGVYGLQREETQYF. CDR3 bases: TGTGCCAGCTCACCACCGGGAGTGTACGGATTACAGCGGGAGGAGACCCAGTACTTC.